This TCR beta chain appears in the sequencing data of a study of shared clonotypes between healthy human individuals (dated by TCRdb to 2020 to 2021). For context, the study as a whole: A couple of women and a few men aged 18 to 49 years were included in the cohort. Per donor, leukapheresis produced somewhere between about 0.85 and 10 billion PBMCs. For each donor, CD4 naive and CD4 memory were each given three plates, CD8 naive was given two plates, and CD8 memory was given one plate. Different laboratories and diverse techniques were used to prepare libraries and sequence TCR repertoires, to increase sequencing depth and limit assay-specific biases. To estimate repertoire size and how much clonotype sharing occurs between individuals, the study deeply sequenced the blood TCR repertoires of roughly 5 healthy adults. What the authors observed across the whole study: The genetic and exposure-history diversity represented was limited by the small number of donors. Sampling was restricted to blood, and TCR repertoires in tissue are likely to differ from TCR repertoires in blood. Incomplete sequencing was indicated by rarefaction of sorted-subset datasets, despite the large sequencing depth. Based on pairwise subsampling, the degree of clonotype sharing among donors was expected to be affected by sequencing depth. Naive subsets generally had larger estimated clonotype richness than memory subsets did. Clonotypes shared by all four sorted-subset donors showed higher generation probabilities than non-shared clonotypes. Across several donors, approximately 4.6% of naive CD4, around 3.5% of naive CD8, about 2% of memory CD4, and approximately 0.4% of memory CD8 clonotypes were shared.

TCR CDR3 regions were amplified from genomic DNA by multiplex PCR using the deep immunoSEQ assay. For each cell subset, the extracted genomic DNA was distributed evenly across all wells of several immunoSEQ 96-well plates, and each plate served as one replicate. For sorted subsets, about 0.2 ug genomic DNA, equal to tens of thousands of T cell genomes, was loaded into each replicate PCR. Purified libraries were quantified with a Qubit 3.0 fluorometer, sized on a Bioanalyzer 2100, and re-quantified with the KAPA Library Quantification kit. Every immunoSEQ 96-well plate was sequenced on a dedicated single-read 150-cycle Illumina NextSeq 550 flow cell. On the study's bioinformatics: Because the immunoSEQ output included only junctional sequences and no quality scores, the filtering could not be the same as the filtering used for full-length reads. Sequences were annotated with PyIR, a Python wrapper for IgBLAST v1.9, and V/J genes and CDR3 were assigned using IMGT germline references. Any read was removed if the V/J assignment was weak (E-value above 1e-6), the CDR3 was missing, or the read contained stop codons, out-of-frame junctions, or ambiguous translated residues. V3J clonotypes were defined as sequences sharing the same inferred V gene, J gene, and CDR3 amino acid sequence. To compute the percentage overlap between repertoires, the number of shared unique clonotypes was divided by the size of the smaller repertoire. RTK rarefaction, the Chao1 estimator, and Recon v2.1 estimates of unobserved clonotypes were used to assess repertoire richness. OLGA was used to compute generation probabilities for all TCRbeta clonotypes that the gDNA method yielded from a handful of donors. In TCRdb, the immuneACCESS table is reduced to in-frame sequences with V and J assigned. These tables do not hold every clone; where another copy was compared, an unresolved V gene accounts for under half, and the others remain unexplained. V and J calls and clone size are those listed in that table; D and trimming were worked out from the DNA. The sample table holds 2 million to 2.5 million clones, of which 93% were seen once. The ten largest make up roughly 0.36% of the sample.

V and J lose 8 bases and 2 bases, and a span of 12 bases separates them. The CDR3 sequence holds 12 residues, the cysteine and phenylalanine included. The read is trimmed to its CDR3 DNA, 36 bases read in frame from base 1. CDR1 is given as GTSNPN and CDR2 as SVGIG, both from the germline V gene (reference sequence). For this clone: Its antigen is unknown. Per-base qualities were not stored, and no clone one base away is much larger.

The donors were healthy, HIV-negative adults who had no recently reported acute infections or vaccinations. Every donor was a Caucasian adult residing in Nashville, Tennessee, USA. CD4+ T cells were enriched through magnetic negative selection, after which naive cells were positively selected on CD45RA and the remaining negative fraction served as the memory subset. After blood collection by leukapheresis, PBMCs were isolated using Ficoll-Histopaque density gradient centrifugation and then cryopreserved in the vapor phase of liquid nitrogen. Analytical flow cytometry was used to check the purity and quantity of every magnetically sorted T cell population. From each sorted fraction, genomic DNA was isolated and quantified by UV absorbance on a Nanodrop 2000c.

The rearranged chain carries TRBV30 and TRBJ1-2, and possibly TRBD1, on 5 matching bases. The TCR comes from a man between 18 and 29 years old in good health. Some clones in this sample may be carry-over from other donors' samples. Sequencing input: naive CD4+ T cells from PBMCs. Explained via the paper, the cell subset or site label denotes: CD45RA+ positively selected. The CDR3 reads CAQRGPNYGYTF. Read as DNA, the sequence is TGTGCCCAAAGGGGACCCAACTATGGCTACACCTTC. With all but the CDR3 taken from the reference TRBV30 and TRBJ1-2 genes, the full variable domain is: SQTIHQWPATLVQPVGSPLSLECTVEGTSNPNLYWYRQAAGRGLQLLFYSVGIGQISSEVPQNLSASRPQDRQFILSSKKLLLSDSGFYLCAQRGPNYGYTFGSGTRLTVV.